These 19 T cell receptor beta chains were all obtained from the same sample, sequenced in a study of T cell repertoires in cytomegalovirus infection. TCRdb recomputed calls from the reads with MiXCR, one row per CDR3 protein. The data hold around 230,000 distinct CDR3 sequences, with about 38% observed a single time. Antigens of these TCRs are unknown. This specimen was CD8+ T cells from cultured PBMCs, taken from culture after CMV antigen stimulation. The receptor set was obtained from a human donor in good health (CMV status not recorded). Some clones in this sample may be carry-over from other donors' samples.

This chain connects TRBV15 to TRBJ1-5; D unclear. This CDR3 comprises 15 residues. Germline values: CDR1 LNHNV, CDR2 YYDKDF (reference sequence). Trimming removed 5 bases at V and 0 bases at J, with 11 bases between. CDR3 loop: CATSLRANSNQPQHF. CDR3 nucleotide sequence: TGTGCCACCAGCCTCCGGGCCAATAGCAATCAGCCCCAGCATTTT.

The chain links TRBV12-3 or TRBV12-4 to TRBJ1-1; weak D call: TRBD1 (6 bases). The V end lost 3 bases, the J end lost 8 bases, and 13 bases lay between the germline ends. The CDR3 consists of 13 residues. CDR3 region: CASSLGGRGEAFF. As DNA, the CDR3 is TGTGCCAGCAGTTTGGGGGGGCGGGGGGAAGCTTTCTTT.

The J gene is TRBJ2-1, the V gene TRBV7-2; D is possibly TRBD1 (6 bases). The length of the CDR3 is 14 residues. CDR1 SGHTA and CDR2 FQGNSA come from the germline V gene. Trimming removed 5 bases from V and 1 base from J, with 9 bases in between. This CDR3 reads CASSPGTSYNEQFF. CDR3 DNA: TGTGCCAGCAGCCCTGGGACATCCTACAATGAGCAGTTCTTC.

This clonotype was picked up a small number of times. The chain carries TRBV28 and TRBJ1-2, with D uncertain. Germline V CDR1 and CDR2: MDHEN, SYDVKM. This CDR3 has 14 amino acids. Trimming pared 3 bases from V and 7 bases from J, leaving 15 bases between. The CDR3 coding sequence is TGTGCCAGCAGTTTGACCGGAGGTCTTTTTGGCTACACCTTC. The encoded protein is CASSLTGGLFGYTF.

In its sample, this clonotype was seen a few times. The rearrangement links TRBV7-8 to TRBJ2-3, with 14 bases aligning to TRBD2. The trim removed 5 bases at V and 7 bases at J, leaving 5 bases unmatched. Looked up from germline, CDR1 is SGHVS and CDR2 is FQNEAQ. The CDR3 runs 15 residues. This CDR3 reads CASSPTSGRAHTQYF. CDR3 coding DNA: TGTGCCAGCAGCCCGACTAGCGGGAGGGCTCATACGCAGTATTTT.

The CDR3 loop is CASSPRDNNNSPLHF. The CDR3 DNA reads TGTGCCAGCAGCCCCCGGGACAATAATAATTCACCCCTCCACTTT. The V gene is TRBV7-6, the J gene TRBJ1-6; tentatively, D is TRBD1 (6 bases). This CDR3 has 15 residues. CDR1 is SGHVS, CDR2 FNYEAQ, per germline. The V end was cut by 5 bases, the J end by 5 bases, with 13 bases between.

The rearrangement uses TRBV6-1 and TRBJ2-7, with 11 bases lining up with TRBD2. Per the germline V gene, CDR1 is MNHNS and CDR2 is SASEGT. The CDR3 is 16 amino acids. The V segment lost 7 bases and the J segment 7 bases; nucleotides outside the gene matches: 15. The CDR3 loop is CASTQETSGIAGEQYF. CDR3 DNA sequence: TGTGCCAGCACTCAGGAGACTAGCGGGATTGCAGGGGAGCAGTACTTC.

This rearrangement joins TRBV5-5 to TRBJ2-1; 7 bases map to TRBD1. Germline V gene sequence: CDR1 SGHKS, CDR2 YYEKEE (reference sequence). CDR3 length: 15 residues. The junction had 11 bases not matched to a gene; V was cut back by 4 bases and J by 7 bases. The CDR3 DNA reads TGTGCCAGCAGCCCACCGGGACAGAGCCCGAATGAGCAGTTCTTC. Translating gives CASSPPGQSPNEQFF.

Written as DNA, the CDR3 is TGTGCCAGCAGTTACTCCCCCAGGGGGCAAGTTAATGAAAAACTGTTTTTT. Translated: CASSYSPRGQVNEKLFF. The V call is TRBV6-8, the J call TRBJ1-4, with 8 bases matching TRBD1. J gave up 4 bases and V 0 bases, and 7 bases lay outside the gene matches. CDR1 and CDR2 from the germline V gene are MNHGY and SAAAGT. CDR3 length: 17 residues.

The gene calls are TRBV20-1 and TRBJ2-3; D is unclear. Looked up from germline, CDR1 is DFQATT and CDR2 is SNEGSKA (reference sequence). The CDR3 sequence is 13 residues long. The V gene lost 1 base and the J gene lost 0 bases, with 5 bases spanning the gap. The CDR3 nucleotides read TGCAGTGCTAGAGGGGCTAGCACAGATACGCAGTATTTT. It is translated as CSARGASTDTQYF.

The genes are TRBV9 and TRBJ2-7; D gene uncertain. The V end lost 4 bases, the J end lost 5 bases, and 19 bases lay between the germline ends. CDR1 and CDR2 from the germline V gene are SGDLS and YYNGEE. The CDR3 is 15 residues long. CDR3 DNA sequence: TGTGCCAGCAGCCCTACGGACGGCGATCTCCACGAGCAGTACTTC. Its translation is CASSPTDGDLHEQYF.

Judged by abundance, this clonotype is medium-sized. The V gene is TRBV7-8, the J gene TRBJ2-7, with no clear D. Trimming took off 5 bases at V and 5 bases at J, with 25 bases between the two ends. Germline assignment: CDR1 SGHVS and CDR2 FQNEAQ. This CDR3 contains 17 residues. The DNA of the CDR3 is TGTGCCAGCAGCCAATGGGCGACTTCTATAAAAGTCCACGAGCAGTACTTC. Translated, it gives CASSQWATSIKVHEQYF.

The V gene is TRBV20-1, the J gene TRBJ2-1; D may correspond to TRBD1 or TRBD2 (5 bases each). Looked up from germline, CDR1 is DFQATT and CDR2 is SNEGSKA (reference sequence). The CDR3 loop spans 16 amino acids. Between the trimmed V and J ends, which lost 4 bases and 4 bases, there was a span of 20 bases. The CDR3 DNA reads as TGCAGTGCTACCTCAACCCCCGGGACGGGATACAATGAGCAGTTCTTC. Protein product: CSATSTPGTGYNEQFF.

Only a few counts were recorded for this clonotype. The chain recombines TRBV27 with TRBJ1-2; a weak D match, TRBD1 (6 bases). Germline V gene lookup returns CDR1 MNHEY and CDR2 SMNVEV (reference sequence). The CDR3 has 13 residues. Trimming pared 5 bases from V and 5 bases from J, leaving 12 bases between. CDR3 bases: TGTGCCAGCAGTACACAGGGTGATTATGGCTACACCTTC. Protein product: CASSTQGDYGYTF.

This sequence joins TRBV10-3 and TRBJ2-2; D not certain. The V and J ends lost 6 bases and 9 bases respectively, with 17 bases between them. From germline, CDR1 is ENHRY and CDR2 SYGVKD. The CDR3 totals 14 residues. The CDR3 DNA reads TGTGCCATCAGCCCCACGGTTCGACAAAGGGAGCTGTTTTTT. Translated, it gives CAISPTVRQRELFF.

V is TRBV11-2 and J is TRBJ1-6; no clear D gene. Looked up from germline, CDR1 is SGHAT and CDR2 is FQNNGV. The V end lost 2 bases, the J end lost 9 bases, and 14 bases lay between the germline ends. The CDR3 runs 15 residues. The CDR3 region has the DNA TGTGCCAGCAGCTTAAGCTTTTCTTCTGCTTCACCCCTCCACTTT. Protein: CASSLSFSSASPLHF.

The sample holds one count of this clonotype. This CDR3 is CASSEGAERELFF. In nucleotides, the CDR3 is TGTGCCAGCAGTGAAGGGGCCGAGAGGGAGCTGTTTTTT. The chain has TRBV6-4 and TRBJ2-2, with D possibly being TRBD1 (5 bases). Germline V gene data show CDR1 as MRHNA and CDR2 as SNTAGT. Trimming shortened V by 3 bases and J by 9 bases, and 11 bases separated the two germline ends. CDR3 length: 13 residues.

This clonotype was seen only a few times. This rearrangement joins TRBV7-2 to TRBJ2-7, with 11 bases matching TRBD1. V shed 6 bases, J shed 1 base, and the junction held 5 bases outside the gene matches. Germline loops: CDR1 SGHTA, CDR2 FQGNSA. The CDR3 is 15 amino acids. CDR3 coding DNA: TGTGCCAGCAGTTCGGACAGGGGGCGATCCTACGAGCAGTACTTC. Its protein is CASSSDRGRSYEQYF.

The CDR3 spells CASSLIGGRGYTF. DNA for the CDR3: TGTGCCAGCAGCTTAATCGGGGGGCGCGGCTACACCTTC. The V and J genes are TRBV7-3 and TRBJ1-2; D perhaps matches TRBD1 (6 bases). The CDR3 loop spans 13 amino acids. CDR1 SGHTA and CDR2 FQGTGA come from the germline V gene. V was clipped by 1 base and J by 8 bases, with 11 bases between them.